Below are 26 T cell receptor beta chains sequenced from a single sample in a study of blood T cell repertoires in COVID-19. Here immunoSEQ multiplex PCR was the method, and the copy in TCRdb shows in-frame clones only, minus some. The top ten hold about 15% of the sample, which has 200,000 to 250,000 clones, about 90% seen once. Sequencing was done on a sample of PBMCs or T cells enriched from blood (not recorded which). Receptors originate from a woman aged 45 to 65 with acute COVID-19.

This chain links TRBV12-3 or TRBV12-4 with TRBJ2-7; weak D call: TRBD1 (6 bases). V was trimmed by 5 bases and J by 2 bases, leaving 10 bases between them. There are 13 residues in the CDR3. CDR3 coding DNA: TGTGCCAGCAGTCGACAGGCCGCCTACGAGCAGTACTTC. This codes for CASSRQAAYEQYF.

V usage is TRBV28 and J usage is TRBJ2-7; D is possibly TRBD2 (6 bases). CDR3 length: 11 amino acids. Germline V gene sequence: CDR1 MDHEN, CDR2 SYDVKM. The CDR3 reads CGIRGVYEQYF. The CDR3 coding sequence is TGTGGCATACGCGGGGTGTACGAGCAGTACTTC.

V and J are TRBV28 and TRBJ2-7, with D hard to call. Germline CDR1 MDHEN, CDR2 SYDVKM. The CDR3 has 11 amino acids. V lost 5 bases and J lost 2, with 4 bases in between. The CDR3 DNA is TGTGCCAGCAGTGGAGCCTACGAGCAGTACTTC. It is translated as CASSGAYEQYF.

V is TRBV3-1 (or the pseudogene TRBV3-2) and J is TRBJ2-7, with D tentatively TRBD1 (6 bases). The germline V and J ends were trimmed by 0 bases and 2 bases, with 11 bases remaining between them. CDR1 LGHDT and CDR2 YNNKEL come from the germline V gene (reference sequence). The CDR3 is 15 amino acids. CDR3: CASSQEGRGPYEQYF. The DNA for the CDR3 is TGTGCCAGCAGCCAAGAAGGCAGGGGCCCCTACGAGCAGTACTTC.

The V call is TRBV28, the J call TRBJ2-7; TRBD2 matches at 7 bases. After removal of 5 bases from V and 0 bases from J, the junction contained 7 bases not matched to a gene. Germline CDR1 is MDHEN and CDR2 is SYDVKM. The CDR3 covers 15 residues. CDR3 coding DNA: TGTGCCAGCAGTGATCTAGCGGAGAGCTCCTACGAGCAGTACTTC. This codes for CASSDLAESSYEQYF.

The chain recombines TRBV4-2 with TRBJ2-7; the match to TRBD1 covers 7 bases. Per germline, CDR1 LGHNA and CDR2 YNFKEQ. The CDR3 is 16 amino acids. Trimming took 3 bases from V and 4 from J; bases not matched to a gene: 12. The CDR3 region has the DNA TGTGCCAGCAGCCAGGGACCGGGACAGTCTCAGTACGAGCAGTACTTC. As protein: CASSQGPGQSQYEQYF.

The chain uses TRBV19 and TRBJ1-2, with TRBD1 matching over 7 bases. The V gene end was trimmed by 5 bases and the J gene end by 4 bases; junction bases not matched to a gene: 7. Germline CDR1 is LNHDA and CDR2 is SQIVND (reference sequence). The CDR3 has 14 amino acids. CDR3 loop: CASSLQGLSYGYTF. Written as DNA, the CDR3 is TGTGCCAGTAGTTTACAGGGGCTGAGCTATGGCTACACCTTC.

This clone was detected only a few times. This sequence joins TRBV28 and TRBJ1-2; maybe TRBD1 (6 bases). V lost 6 bases and J 0 bases, leaving 17 bases between the germline ends. This CDR3 contains 16 residues. Germline V CDR1 and CDR2: MDHEN, SYDVKM. CDR3 protein: CASSRYGGPTNYGYTF. CDR3 sequence (DNA): TGTGCCAGCAGCCGATACGGGGGGCCGACTAACTATGGCTACACCTTC.

The V gene is TRBV9, the J gene TRBJ2-7, with 7 bases that match TRBD1. The germline V gene has CDR1 SGDLS and CDR2 YYNGEE. The CDR3 spans 14 residues. J lost 3 bases, V lost 8 bases, and 11 bases had no gene match. For the CDR3, the DNA is TGTGCCAGTTCAGACAGGGCAGTCCTCTACGAGCAGTACTTC. Its protein product is CASSDRAVLYEQYF.

The chain uses TRBV4-1 and TRBJ2-1; 7 positions agree with TRBD2. The CDR3 runs 18 residues. CDR1 and CDR2 from the germline V gene are MGHRA and YSYEKL. The V segment lost 0 bases and the J segment 3 bases; nucleotides outside the gene matches: 11. The CDR3 region has the DNA TGCGCCAGCAGCCAAGATCGCGGCGGGAGACTCTACTACAATGAGCAGTTCTTC. It yields the protein CASSQDRGGRLYYNEQFF.

This chain connects TRBV18 to TRBJ1-6; the D gene is possibly TRBD1 (5 bases). The CDR3 contains 16 residues. CDR1 is KGHSH, CDR2 LQKENI, per germline. Trimming stripped 5 bases from V and 7 bases from J, with 18 bases between. CDR3 loop: CASSTTGDRQNSPLHF. The DNA of the CDR3 is TGTGCCAGCTCAACTACAGGCGATCGGCAAAATTCACCCCTCCACTTT. The full variable domain, its missing parts supplied by reference TRBV18 and TRBJ1-6, is NAGVMQNPRHLVRRRGQEARLRCSPMKGHSHVYWYRQLPEEGLKFMVYLQKENIIDESGMPKERFSAEFPKEGPSILRIQQVVRGDSAAYFCASSTTGDRQNSPLHFGNGTRLTVT.

The chain couples TRBV2 to TRBJ1-1; 10 positions agree with TRBD1. This CDR3 comprises 12 residues. The ends lost 6 bases at V and 6 bases at J; junction bases unmatched: 1. Germline CDR1 and CDR2: SNHLY and FYNNEI. CDR3 bases: TGTGCCAGCAGAGGACAGGGGGCTGAAGCTTTCTTT. It codes for CASRGQGAEAFF.

The chain recombines TRBV18 with TRBJ1-4; D is possibly TRBD1 (6 bases). Trimming pared 5 bases from V and 6 bases from J, leaving 19 bases between. The V gene's germline CDR1 is KGHSH and CDR2 LQKENI. The CDR3 covers 16 residues. This CDR3 reads CASSALRGFADEKLFF. The CDR3 bases are TGTGCCAGCTCAGCCCTGAGGGGGTTTGCGGATGAAAAACTGTTTTTT.

This rearrangement joins TRBV9 to TRBJ2-7; 8 nucleotides line up with TRBD1. In germline, CDR1 is SGDLS, CDR2 YYNGEE. V lost 3 bases, J lost 3 bases, and 5 bases stayed unmatched. CDR3 size: 14 residues. The CDR3 DNA reads as TGTGCCAGCAGCGGGACAGGGAATCTCTACGAGCAGTACTTC. Translated: CASSGTGNLYEQYF.

This clone was counted only a few times. The J gene is TRBJ2-2, the V gene TRBV7-9; 12 bases fit TRBD2. The CDR3 length is 17 residues. J lost 6 bases, V lost 1 base, and 6 bases had no gene match. The germline CDR1 and CDR2 sequences are SEHNR and FQNEAQ (reference sequence). The CDR3 region has the DNA TGTGCCAGCAGCTTAGGACTAGCGGGAGAGTCAGCCGGGGAGCTGTTTTTT. This encodes CASSLGLAGESAGELFF.

The chain recombines TRBV7-2 with TRBJ2-1; 11 bases map to TRBD2. V lost 2 bases, J lost 7 bases, and 4 bases stayed unmatched. CDR3 size: 15 residues. In germline, CDR1 is SGHTA, CDR2 FQGNSA. The CDR3 DNA follows: TGTGCCAGCAGCTTATCGGGACTAGCGGTAAATGAGCAGTTCTTC. Its protein is CASSLSGLAVNEQFF. Full variable domain (rest looked up from reference TRBV7-2 and TRBJ2-1): GAGVSQSPSNKVTEKGKDVELRCDPISGHTALYWYRQSLGQGLEFLIYFQGNSAPDKSGLPSDRFSAERTGGSVSTLTIQRTQQEDSAVYLCASSLSGLAVNEQFFGPGTRLTVL.

The V gene is TRBV5-8, the J gene TRBJ2-3; TRBD1 matches at 10 bases. The junction had 9 bases not matched to a gene; V was cut back by 4 bases and J by 4 bases. Germline-derived CDR1 and CDR2 are SGHTS and YDEGEE. This CDR3 region has 16 residues. The CDR3 spells CASSLRLGQGADTQYF. The CDR3 coding sequence is TGTGCCAGCAGCCTCCGTTTAGGACAGGGGGCAGATACGCAGTATTTT.

The chain has TRBV11-3 and TRBJ2-7; 9 bases match TRBD2. CDR3 length equals 15 residues. The germline gives CDR1 SGHNT, CDR2 YENEEA. The junction had 7 bases not matched to a gene; V was cut back by 5 bases and J by 2 bases. The CDR3 reads CASSPSSGGTYEQYF. In DNA, the CDR3 is TGTGCCAGCAGCCCCAGTAGCGGGGGTACCTACGAGCAGTACTTC.

The chain links TRBV5-7 to TRBJ1-3; 7 bases match TRBD1. TRBV5-7 is reported as an ORF; its role is uncertain. The V segment lost 1 base and the J segment 0 bases; nucleotides outside the gene matches: 1. The CDR3 spans 15 residues. CDR3 residues: CASSLRDSSGNTIYF. The DNA for the CDR3 is TGTGCCAGCAGCTTGAGGGACAGCTCTGGAAACACCATATATTTT.

The chain is built from TRBV4-3 and TRBJ2-1; 11 bases match TRBD2. The trim removed 4 bases at V and 7 bases at J, leaving 6 bases unmatched. Germline-derived CDR1 and CDR2 are LGHNA and YSLEER. This CDR3 is built from 15 residues. This CDR3 is CASSRTSGRRNEQFF. The CDR3 DNA reads as TGCGCCAGCAGCCGAACTAGCGGGAGACGGAATGAGCAGTTCTTC.

This chain links TRBV2 with TRBJ2-1; D is perhaps TRBD2 (5 bases). V lost 6 bases and J lost 7, with 16 bases in between. This CDR3 contains 14 residues. CDR1 SNHLY and CDR2 FYNNEI come from the germline V gene. CDR3 region: CASSLTDWENEQFF. The CDR3 DNA reads TGTGCCAGCAGCCTTACCGACTGGGAGAATGAGCAGTTCTTC.

This chain uses TRBV5-1 with TRBJ2-5; 12 positions match TRBD2. This CDR3 has 16 residues. J was trimmed by 5 bases and V by 1 base; bases with no gene match: 6. Looked up from germline, CDR1 is SGHRS and CDR2 is YFSETQ. CDR3 sequence reads: CASSLSTSGSGETQYF. The CDR3 nucleotides read TGCGCCAGCAGCTTGTCGACTAGCGGGAGTGGGGAGACCCAGTACTTC.

In nucleotides, the CDR3 is TGTGCCAGCAGCGCCGCACTAGTCACCGGGGAGCTGTTTTTT. As protein: CASSAALVTGELFF. The chain recombines TRBV11-2 with TRBJ2-2, with D perhaps TRBD2 (5 bases). This CDR3 contains 14 residues. With 5 bases removed from V and 4 bases from J, the gap between germline ends came to 11 bases. Germline V CDR1 and CDR2: SGHAT, FQNNGV.

The chain uses TRBV7-9 and TRBJ1-4; D gene ambiguous. The V and J ends lost 3 bases and 0 bases respectively, with 5 bases between them. Germline loops: CDR1 SEHNR, CDR2 FQNEAQ (reference sequence). The CDR3 has 14 residues. The CDR3 region is CASSFRTTNEKLFF. CDR3 sequence (DNA): TGTGCCAGCAGCTTCAGGACAACTAATGAAAAACTGTTTTTT.

The chain joins TRBV19 to TRBJ2-5, with 11 nucleotides matching TRBD2. Trimming cost V 6 bases and J 4 bases; bases outside gene matches: 10. The germline gives CDR1 LNHDA, CDR2 SQIVND (reference sequence). There are 16 residues in the CDR3. CDR3 in DNA: TGTGCCAGTAGCTTAACGACTAGCGGGATAGGAGAGACCCAGTACTTC. Translating it yields CASSLTTSGIGETQYF.

The chain has TRBV6-5 and TRBJ1-2; 12 nucleotides align to TRBD1. V lost 9 bases to trimming and J lost 7 bases; unmatched junction nucleotides: 6. The CDR3 has 13 residues. Germline CDR1 and CDR2: MNHEY and SVGAGI. The CDR3 sequence: CASAGQGAFGYTF. CDR3 nucleotides: TGTGCCAGTGCGGGACAGGGGGCATTTGGCTACACCTTC.